Detailed here is one T cell receptor (beta chain). What it binds is not known. Produced via immunoSEQ multiplex PCR; TCRdb's table is partial and in-frame only. The sample contains roughly 5,400 clones, about 86% of which appear only once. This sample was taken from a study of PD-1 blockade in classical Hodgkin lymphoma. Regarding the study as a whole: Causes of the repertoire differences remain undefined, possibly disease activity or prior therapy. Reported findings placed baseline TCR diversity lower in newly diagnosed patients (compared with healthy donors).

Time point here: newly diagnosed, previously untreated cHL patient sample. Magnetic negative selection of thawed PBMCs yielded the CD8+ T cells. What served as comparison were PBMCs in newly diagnosed, untreated classical Hodgkin lymphoma. The CDR3 contains 16 residues. Germline values: CDR1 LNHDA, CDR2 SQIVND (reference sequence). Losses at the gene ends were 6 bases for V and 4 bases for J; bases not matched to a gene: 10. The rearrangement links TRBV19 to TRBJ1-2, with 11 bases identical to TRBD1. Material: CD8+ T cells from blood. This sequence was found in a human donor with classical Hodgkin lymphoma. As DNA, the CDR3 is TGTGCCAGTAGAAGCGGACAGGGGGCTAGGGGCTATGGCTACACCTTC. Translation gives CASRSGQGARGYGYTF.